A selection of T cell receptor beta chains follows, all from one sample in a study of blood T cell repertoires in COVID-19. Repertoires were generated with immunoSEQ multiplex PCR, while TCRdb's copy carries only in-frame clones and drops some. The profile shows a few hundred thousand clones, around 80% of them singletons. Sample: peripheral blood. These receptors were collected from a woman in her forties who had recovered from COVID-19. Each CDR3 is given with its conserved first and last residue. A D gene is named only where the DNA matches it firmly. Rows may omit the clone size; those that give it use once, few, many or a size class.

clone size: -
V gene: TRBV7-2
D gene: -
J gene: TRBJ1-1
CDR3 protein: CASSTLVGGEGTEAFF
CDR3 DNA: TGTGCCAGCAGCACCCTCGTGGGGGGGGAAGGCACTGAAGCTTTCTTT

clone size: -
V gene: TRBV19
D gene: TRBD2
J gene: TRBJ2-2
CDR3 protein: CASSITSGGRTGELFF
CDR3 DNA: TGTGCCAGTAGTATAACTAGCGGGGGTCGAACCGGGGAGCTGTTTTTT

clone size: -
V gene: TRBV9
D gene: TRBD1
J gene: TRBJ1-1
CDR3 protein: CASSAPGTGGAGSKAFF
CDR3 DNA: TGTGCCAGCAGCGCGCCCGGGACAGGGGGCGCCGGGTCAAAGGCTTTCTTT

clone size: -
V gene: TRBV4-3
D gene: -
J gene: TRBJ2-1
CDR3 protein: CASSQDPTSYNEQFF
CDR3 DNA: TGCGCCAGCAGCCAAGATCCGACATCCTACAATGAGCAGTTCTTC

clone size: -
V gene: TRBV4-3
D gene: -
J gene: TRBJ1-1
CDR3 protein: CASSQAVTLNTEAFF
CDR3 DNA: TGCGCCAGCAGCCAGGCCGTGACACTGAACACTGAAGCTTTCTTT

clone size: few
V gene: TRBV30
D gene: TRBD1
J gene: TRBJ1-1
CDR3 protein: CAWSKPGQGTAFF
CDR3 DNA: TGTGCCTGGAGTAAACCGGGACAGGGGACAGCTTTCTTT

clone size: -
V gene: TRBV3-1/TRBV3-2
D gene: -
J gene: TRBJ2-2
CDR3 protein: CASSLSVNTGELFF
CDR3 DNA: TGTGCCAGCAGCCTATCAGTGAACACCGGGGAGCTGTTTTTT

clone size: -
V gene: TRBV7-2
D gene: -
J gene: TRBJ1-4
CDR3 protein: CASSLNPPGGGDQKLFF
CDR3 DNA: TGTGCCAGCAGCTTAAACCCTCCCGGGGGAGGGGATCAAAAACTGTTTTTT

clone size: -
V gene: TRBV6-5
D gene: -
J gene: TRBJ1-5
CDR3 protein: CASSYSRQTDQPQHF
CDR3 DNA: TGTGCCAGCAGTTATTCCAGACAGACCGATCAGCCCCAGCATTTT

clone size: -
V gene: TRBV25-1
D gene: -
J gene: TRBJ1-1
CDR3 protein: CASSEDVFKPGSEAFF
CDR3 DNA: TGTGCCAGCAGTGAAGATGTGTTTAAGCCAGGGTCCGAAGCTTTCTTT

clone size: -
V gene: TRBV27
D gene: -
J gene: TRBJ2-7
CDR3 protein: CASSLSGSFSYEQYF
CDR3 DNA: TGTGCCAGCAGTTTATCGGGCAGTTTCTCCTACGAGCAGTACTTC

clone size: once
V gene: TRBV11-2
D gene: TRBD1
J gene: TRBJ2-2
CDR3 protein: CASRFGQGPSIGNSGELFF
CDR3 DNA: TGTGCCAGCAGATTTGGACAGGGACCCAGTATAGGAAACTCCGGGGAGCTGTTTTTT

clone size: few
V gene: TRBV18
D gene: -
J gene: TRBJ2-2
CDR3 protein: CASSLPVGELFF
CDR3 DNA: TGTGCCAGCTCACTCCCCGTCGGGGAGCTGTTTTTT

clone size: -
V gene: TRBV29-1
D gene: TRBD2
J gene: TRBJ2-5
CDR3 protein: CSVEGGLAEETQYF
CDR3 DNA: TGCAGCGTTGAAGGGGGACTAGCGGAAGAGACCCAGTACTTC

clone size: -
V gene: TRBV20-1
D gene: -
J gene: TRBJ2-5
CDR3 protein: CSASGTGQETQYF
CDR3 DNA: TGCAGTGCTAGTGGTACAGGACAAGAGACCCAGTACTTC

clone size: -
V gene: TRBV9
D gene: -
J gene: TRBJ2-2
CDR3 protein: CASSGGTFTGELFF
CDR3 DNA: TGTGCCAGCAGCGGCGGGACTTTCACCGGGGAGCTGTTTTTT

clone size: -
V gene: TRBV7-2
D gene: TRBD2
J gene: TRBJ2-5
CDR3 protein: CASSLGTSGGAKTQYF
CDR3 DNA: TGTGCCAGCAGCTTGGGGACTAGCGGGGGGGCGAAGACCCAGTACTTC

clone size: -
V gene: TRBV19
D gene: -
J gene: TRBJ2-5
CDR3 protein: CASSISNNQETQYF
CDR3 DNA: TGTGCCAGTAGTATTTCAAACAACCAAGAGACCCAGTACTTC

clone size: -
V gene: TRBV11-3
D gene: -
J gene: TRBJ2-1
CDR3 protein: CASSLGGSKYNEQFF
CDR3 DNA: TGTGCCAGCAGCTTAGGAGGGTCAAAGTACAATGAGCAGTTCTTC

clone size: -
V gene: TRBV7-3
D gene: TRBD1
J gene: TRBJ2-6
CDR3 protein: CASSTGQGSGANVLTF
CDR3 DNA: TGTGCCAGCAGCACCGGACAGGGGAGTGGGGCCAACGTCCTGACTTTC

clone size: -
V gene: TRBV5-1
D gene: TRBD2
J gene: TRBJ2-7
CDR3 protein: CASSLEWPSGGPHEQYF
CDR3 DNA: TGCGCCAGCAGCTTGGAGTGGCCTAGCGGGGGGCCACACGAGCAGTACTTC